This TCR beta chain was observed in a study of blood T cell repertoires in COVID-19. Original processing methods: Researchers report that nucleated cell counts were estimated from reference gene primer amplification. The protocol was immunoSEQ multiplex PCR, while the TCRdb copy is restricted to in-frame clones and leaves out a portion. V and J calls and clone size follow that table, whereas D and trimming were derived from the DNA. The sample includes approximately 100,000 clones, around four fifths seen only once; the top ten take under 11%. The receptor comes from a man in his 70s with acute or convalescent COVID-19. Material: peripheral blood.

CDR3 loop: CSASIGSGQGSYNEQFF. CDR3 DNA sequence: TGCAGTGCTAGTATTGGGAGCGGTCAAGGTTCCTACAATGAGCAGTTCTTC. This sequence joins TRBV20-1 and TRBJ2-1; D might be TRBD2 (5 bases). CDR3 length: 17 amino acids. Germline-derived CDR1 and CDR2 are DFQATT and SNEGSKA (reference sequence). V was shortened by 3 bases and J by 1 base, with 19 bases between the two germline ends.